This entry features one T cell receptor (beta chain) sequence. Antigen specificity is unknown. V lost 7 bases, J lost 2 bases, and 15 bases lay in between. CDR1 and CDR2 from the germline V gene are DFQATT and SNEGSKA (reference sequence). The length of the CDR3 is 13 residues. This sample was included in a study of T-cell reconstitution after alpha-beta-depleted transplantation in children. Study-level findings and limits: It was reported that alpha-beta T cells came from several hundred expanded graft clones (about two months after transplant). A year had passed since transplant, and T-cell counts and diversity by then came mostly from newly produced T cells. Surviving recipient T cells and thymic progenitors accounted for the high day-60 TCRbeta diversity observed in some patients.

Preparation of the TCRbeta library was carried out with unique molecular identifiers. One entry per CDR3 protein, called by TCRdb with MiXCR from the PCR reads. The profile covers roughly 98,000 distinct CDR3 sequences, with about 16% appearing a single time and around 20% taken by the ten largest. The clonotype was recovered from a male patient aged 2 to 10 who had a stem cell transplant for acute lymphoblastic leukemia, so the T cells may come from the graft donor. This chain joins TRBV20-1 and TRBJ2-7; D call uncertain. The sample in question was PBMCs, mostly from graft donor cells, obtained 180 days after TCRalphabeta/CD19-depleted stem cell transplant. CDR3 in DNA: TGCAGTGGAATAACTGATAGAGCCTACGAGCAGTACTTC. This translates into CSGITDRAYEQYF.